This T cell receptor (beta chain) appears in the sequencing data of a study of immune evolution from preneoplasia to lung adenocarcinoma. For the study at large: HLA loss of heterozygosity: around 6.5% AIS, under 19% MIA, about 31% ADC, none AAH. General observations from the study: Normal lung had highest clonality; later lesions appeared denser, more diverse.

Between the mid-2010s and the late 2010s, patients underwent resection in Japan or China. Premalignant or tumor cells were enriched by macro-dissection after pathologic assessment. Produced via immunoSEQ multiplex PCR; TCRdb's table is partial and in-frame only. The sample lists approximately 7,300 clones; roughly 74% were seen once. Germline V lookup: CDR1 SGHRS, CDR2 YFSETQ. The CDR3 totals 16 residues. Trimming removed 2 bases at V and 0 bases at J, with 12 bases between. Comments on this clone: Its matching antigen is unknown.

This receptor was identified in a donor older than 65 with lung adenocarcinoma. Some clones in this sample may be carry-over from other donors' samples. The chain uses TRBV5-1 and TRBJ2-1; D gene ambiguous. Input material: FFPE atypical adenomatous hyperplasia tissue from the lung. The subset denotes: atypical adenomatous hyperplasia (AAH), lung preneoplasia. CDR3 nucleotides: TGCGCCAGCAGCTTCCAGAACCCGAGCTCCTACAATGAGCAGTTCTTC. It codes for CASSFQNPSSYNEQFF.